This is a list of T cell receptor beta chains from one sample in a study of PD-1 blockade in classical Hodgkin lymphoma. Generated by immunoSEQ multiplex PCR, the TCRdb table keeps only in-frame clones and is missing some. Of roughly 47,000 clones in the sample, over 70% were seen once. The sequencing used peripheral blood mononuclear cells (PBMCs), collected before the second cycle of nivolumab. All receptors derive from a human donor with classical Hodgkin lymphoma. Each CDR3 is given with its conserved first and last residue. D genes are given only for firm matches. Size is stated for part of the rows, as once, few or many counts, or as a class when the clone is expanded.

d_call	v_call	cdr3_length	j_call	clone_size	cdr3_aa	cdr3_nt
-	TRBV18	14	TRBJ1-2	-	CASSHGWGGYGYTF	TGTGCCAGCTCACACGGCTGGGGGGGATACGGCTACACCTTC
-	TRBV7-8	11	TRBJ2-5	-	CASSLQETQYF	TGTGCCAGCAGCTTACAAGAGACCCAGTACTTC
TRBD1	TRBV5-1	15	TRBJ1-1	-	CASSWGDREEPEAFF	TGCGCCAGCAGCTGGGGGGACAGGGAAGAGCCTGAAGCTTTCTTT
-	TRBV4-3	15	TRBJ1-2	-	CASSLYGGGNYGYTF	TGCGCCAGCAGCCTTTACGGAGGCGGAAACTATGGCTACACCTTC
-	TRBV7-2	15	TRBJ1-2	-	CASSPWSTSNYGYTF	TGTGCCAGCAGCCCATGGTCGACATCTAACTATGGCTACACCTTC
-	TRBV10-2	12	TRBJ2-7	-	CASSEATNEQYF	TGCGCCAGCAGTGAGGCGACTAACGAGCAGTACTTC
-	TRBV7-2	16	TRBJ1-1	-	CASSAVASQDFSEAFF	TGTGCCAGCAGCGCAGTCGCGTCACAGGATTTCTCTGAAGCTTTCTTT
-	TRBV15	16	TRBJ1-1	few	CATSRRPRGGSTEAFF	TGTGCCACCAGCAGGAGACCCAGGGGCGGTAGCACTGAAGCTTTCTTT
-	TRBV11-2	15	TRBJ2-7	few	CASSLFPQSSYEQYF	TGTGCCAGCAGCTTATTCCCCCAGAGCTCCTACGAGCAGTACTTC
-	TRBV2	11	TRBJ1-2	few	CASKASYGYTF	TGTGCCAGCAAGGCGTCCTATGGCTACACCTTC
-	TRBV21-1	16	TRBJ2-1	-	CASSNPGTGSYNEQFF	TGTGCCAGCAGCAATCCCGGGACAGGGTCCTACAATGAGCAGTTCTTC
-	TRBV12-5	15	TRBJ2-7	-	CASGLELTGGQEQYF	TGTGCTAGTGGTTTGGAATTAACCGGGGGGCAAGAGCAGTACTTC
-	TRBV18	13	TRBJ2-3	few	CASSPPTVDTQYF	TGTGCCAGCTCACCCCCGACGGTAGATACGCAGTATTTT
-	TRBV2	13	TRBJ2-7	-	CASILPVSYEQYF	TGTGCCAGCATTCTCCCTGTTTCCTACGAGCAGTACTTC
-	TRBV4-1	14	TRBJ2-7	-	CASSQGGSSYEQYF	TGCGCCAGCAGCCAGGGCGGTAGCTCCTACGAGCAGTACTTC
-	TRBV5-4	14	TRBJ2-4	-	CASSLAADPNIQYF	TGTGCCAGCAGCTTGGCGGCAGACCCAAACATTCAGTACTTC
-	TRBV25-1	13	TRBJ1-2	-	CASSETEREGYTF	TGTGCCAGCAGTGAAACGGAGAGGGAAGGATACACCTTC
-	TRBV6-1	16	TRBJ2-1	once	CASSARRGLRFNEQFF	TGTGCCAGCAGTGCCCGGAGAGGTCTCAGATTCAATGAGCAGTTCTTC
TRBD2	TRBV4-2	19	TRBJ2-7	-	CASSQEVLAGAGAPYEQYF	TGTGCCAGCAGCCAAGAGGTCCTAGCGGGAGCCGGGGCACCCTACGAGCAGTACTTC
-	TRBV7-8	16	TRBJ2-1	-	CASSLQRDTRNNEQFF	TGTGCCAGCAGCTTACAACGGGATACTCGGAACAATGAGCAGTTCTTC
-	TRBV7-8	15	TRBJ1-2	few	CASSREGRSGYGYTF	TGTGCCAGCAGCCGAGAGGGGCGTTCCGGCTATGGCTACACCTTC
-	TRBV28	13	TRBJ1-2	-	CAGLSSRNFGYTF	TGTGCCGGCCTTTCCTCGAGGAATTTTGGCTACACCTTC
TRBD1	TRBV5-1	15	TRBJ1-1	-	CASSFSTGTNTEAFF	TGCGCCAGCAGCTTTTCGACAGGGACGAACACTGAAGCTTTCTTT
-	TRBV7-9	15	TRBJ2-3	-	CASSLPGSSTDTQYF	TGTGCCAGCAGCTTACCGGGTTCTAGCACAGATACGCAGTATTTT
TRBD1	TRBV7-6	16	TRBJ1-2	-	CASSPRYRGFRNGYTF	TGTGCCAGCAGCCCCCGGTACAGGGGCTTTCGTAATGGCTACACCTTC
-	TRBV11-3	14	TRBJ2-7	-	CASSPLRGGYEQYF	TGTGCCAGCAGCCCACTTCGAGGCGGCTACGAGCAGTACTTC
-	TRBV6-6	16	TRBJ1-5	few	CASSTPGLNSNQPQHF	TGTGCCAGCAGTACTCCGGGACTTAATAGCAATCAGCCCCAGCATTTT
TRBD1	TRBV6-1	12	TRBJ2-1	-	CASMWDREEQFF	TGTGCCAGCATGTGGGACAGGGAAGAGCAGTTCTTC
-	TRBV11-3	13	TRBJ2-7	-	CASSLTGTNEQYF	TGTGCCAGCAGCTTAACAGGGACGAACGAGCAGTACTTC
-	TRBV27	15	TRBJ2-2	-	CASSLSTASSGELFF	TGTGCCAGCAGTTTATCTACGGCTTCTTCGGGGGAGCTGTTTTTT
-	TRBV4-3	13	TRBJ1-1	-	CASSHRGNTEAFF	TGCGCCAGCAGCCACCGGGGGAACACTGAAGCTTTCTTT
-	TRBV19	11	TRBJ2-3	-	CASGFVDTQYF	TGTGCCAGTGGATTCGTGGATACGCAGTATTTT
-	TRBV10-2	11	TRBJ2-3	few	CASSDLNTQYF	TGCGCCAGCAGTGACTTAAATACGCAGTATTTT
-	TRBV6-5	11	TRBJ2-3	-	CASSESVGLYF	TGTGCCAGCAGTGAATCAGTCGGGCTGTATTTT
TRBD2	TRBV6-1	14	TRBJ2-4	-	CASSDTSGVNIQYF	TGTGCCAGCAGTGATACTAGCGGGGTAAACATTCAGTACTTC
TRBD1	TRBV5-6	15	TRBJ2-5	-	CASSSTGVSQETQYF	TGTGCCAGCAGCTCGACAGGGGTTTCTCAAGAGACCCAGTACTTC
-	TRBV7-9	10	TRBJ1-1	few	CASRLREAFF	TGTGCCAGCCGTCTCCGGGAAGCTTTCTTT
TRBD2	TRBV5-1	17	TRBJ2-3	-	CASSLGLAGGPTDTQYF	TGCGCCAGCAGCTTGGGTCTAGCGGGAGGCCCCACAGATACGCAGTATTTT
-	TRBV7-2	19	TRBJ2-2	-	CASSRRDLRVGANTGELFF	TGTGCCAGCAGCCGCCGGGACCTCAGGGTGGGGGCGAACACCGGGGAGCTGTTTTTT
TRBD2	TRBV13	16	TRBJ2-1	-	CASSSPGTSGSNEQFF	TGTGCCAGCAGCTCTCCCGGGACTAGCGGTAGCAATGAGCAGTTCTTC
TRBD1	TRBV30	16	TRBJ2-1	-	CAWTPSWGQTLQEQFF	TGTGCCTGGACCCCCTCGTGGGGACAGACCCTTCAGGAGCAGTTCTTC
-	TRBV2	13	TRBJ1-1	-	CASTVPGDTEAFF	TGTGCCAGCACTGTTCCGGGCGACACTGAAGCTTTCTTT
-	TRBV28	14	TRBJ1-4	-	CATEGQPKNEKLFF	TGTGCCACCGAAGGACAGCCAAAAAATGAAAAACTGTTTTTT
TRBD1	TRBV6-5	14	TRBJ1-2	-	CASRDRGDLYGYTF	TGTGCCAGCCGCGACAGGGGGGATCTCTATGGCTACACCTTC